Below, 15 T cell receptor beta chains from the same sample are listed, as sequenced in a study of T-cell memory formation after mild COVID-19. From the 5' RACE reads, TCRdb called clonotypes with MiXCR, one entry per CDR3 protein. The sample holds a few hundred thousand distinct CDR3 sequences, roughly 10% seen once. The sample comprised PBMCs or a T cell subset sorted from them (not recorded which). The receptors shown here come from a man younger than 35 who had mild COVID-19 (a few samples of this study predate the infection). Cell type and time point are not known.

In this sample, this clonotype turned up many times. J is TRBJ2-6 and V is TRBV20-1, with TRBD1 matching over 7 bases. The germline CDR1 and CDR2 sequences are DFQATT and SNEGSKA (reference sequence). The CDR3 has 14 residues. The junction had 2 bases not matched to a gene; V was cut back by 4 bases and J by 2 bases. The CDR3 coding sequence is TGCAGTGCTACCCAGGGGGCTGGGGCCAACGTCCTGACTTTC. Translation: CSATQGAGANVLTF.

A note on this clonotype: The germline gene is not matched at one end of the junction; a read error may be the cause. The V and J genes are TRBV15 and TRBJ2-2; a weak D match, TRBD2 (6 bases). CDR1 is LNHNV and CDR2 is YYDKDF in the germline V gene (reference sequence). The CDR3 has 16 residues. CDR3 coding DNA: TGTGCCACCAGCAGACGGGGGACTCCTGATGGCGGGGAGCTGATTTTT. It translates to CATSRRGTPDGGELIF.

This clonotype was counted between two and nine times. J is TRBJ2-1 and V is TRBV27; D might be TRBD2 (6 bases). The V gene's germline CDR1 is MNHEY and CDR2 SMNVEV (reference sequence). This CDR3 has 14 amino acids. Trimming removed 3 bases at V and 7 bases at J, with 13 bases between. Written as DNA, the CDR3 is TGTGCCAGCAGTTTGGGACTCCTTGGGAATGAGCAGTTCTTC. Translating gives CASSLGLLGNEQFF.

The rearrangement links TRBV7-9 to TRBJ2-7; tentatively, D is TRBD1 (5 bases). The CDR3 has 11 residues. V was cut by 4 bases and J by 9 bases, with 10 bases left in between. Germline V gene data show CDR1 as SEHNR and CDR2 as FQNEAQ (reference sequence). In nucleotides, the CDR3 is TGTGCCAGCAGCTCAGGGTTCGGGCAGTACGTC. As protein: CASSSGFGQYV.

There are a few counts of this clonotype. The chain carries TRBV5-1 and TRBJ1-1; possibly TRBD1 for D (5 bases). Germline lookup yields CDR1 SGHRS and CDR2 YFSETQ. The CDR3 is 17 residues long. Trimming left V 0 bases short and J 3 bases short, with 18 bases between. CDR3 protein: CASSLVGLLRGDTEAFF. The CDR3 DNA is TGCGCCAGCAGCTTGGTTGGCCTCCTTCGAGGGGACACTGAAGCTTTCTTT.

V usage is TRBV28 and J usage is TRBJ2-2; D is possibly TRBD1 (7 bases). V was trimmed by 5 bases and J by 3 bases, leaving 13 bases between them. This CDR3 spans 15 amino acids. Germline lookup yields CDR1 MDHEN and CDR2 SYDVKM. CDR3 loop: CASSPRGEHTGELFF. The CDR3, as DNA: TGTGCCAGCAGTCCCAGGGGGGAGCACACCGGGGAGCTGTTTTTT.

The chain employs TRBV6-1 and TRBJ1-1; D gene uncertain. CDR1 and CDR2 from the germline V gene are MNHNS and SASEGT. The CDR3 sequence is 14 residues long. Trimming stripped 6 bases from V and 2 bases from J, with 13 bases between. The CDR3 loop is CASRAGGSNTEAFF. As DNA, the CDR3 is TGTGCCAGCAGAGCGGGTGGGAGCAACACTGAAGCTTTCTTT.

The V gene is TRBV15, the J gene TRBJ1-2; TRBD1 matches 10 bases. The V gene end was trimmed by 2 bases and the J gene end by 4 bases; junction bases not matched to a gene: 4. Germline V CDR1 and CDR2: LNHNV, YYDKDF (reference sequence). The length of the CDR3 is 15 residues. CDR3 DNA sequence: TGTGCCACCAGCAGAAGCCGGGACAGGGGCTATGGCTACACCTTC. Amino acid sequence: CATSRSRDRGYGYTF.

The CDR3 spells CASSYFLAGGNTGELFF. CDR3 nucleotide sequence: TGTGCCAGCAGTTACTTTCTAGCGGGGGGTAACACCGGGGAGCTGTTTTTT. This sequence joins TRBV6-5 and TRBJ2-2; 11 positions agree with TRBD2. CDR3 length equals 17 residues. Germline CDR1 reads MNHEY; CDR2 reads SVGAGI. The junction had 3 bases not matched to a gene; V was cut back by 1 base and J by 2 bases.

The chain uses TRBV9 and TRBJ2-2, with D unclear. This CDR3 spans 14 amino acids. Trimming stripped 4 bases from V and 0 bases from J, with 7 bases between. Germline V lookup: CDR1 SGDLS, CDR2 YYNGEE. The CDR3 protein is CASSSVTNTGELFF. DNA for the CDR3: TGTGCCAGCAGCTCAGTAACGAACACCGGGGAGCTGTTTTTT.

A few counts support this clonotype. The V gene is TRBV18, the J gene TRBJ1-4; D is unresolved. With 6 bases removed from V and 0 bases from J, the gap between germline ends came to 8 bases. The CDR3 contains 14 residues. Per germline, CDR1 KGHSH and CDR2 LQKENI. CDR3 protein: CASSPSATNEKLFF. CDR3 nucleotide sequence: TGTGCCAGCTCGCCATCCGCAACTAATGAAAAACTGTTTTTT. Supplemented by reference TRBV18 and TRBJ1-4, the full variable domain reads NAGVMQNPRHLVRRRGQEARLRCSPMKGHSHVYWYRQLPEEGLKFMVYLQKENIIDESGMPKERFSAEFPKEGPSILRIQQVVRGDSAAYFCASSPSATNEKLFFGSGTQLSVL.

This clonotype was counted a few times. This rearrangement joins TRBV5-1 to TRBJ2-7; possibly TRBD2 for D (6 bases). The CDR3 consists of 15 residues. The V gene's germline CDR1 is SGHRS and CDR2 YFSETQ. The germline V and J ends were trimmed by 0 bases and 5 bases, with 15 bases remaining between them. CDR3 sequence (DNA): TGCGCCAGCAGCTTGGATAGCCCGGGGAGGAACGAGCAGTACGTC. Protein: CASSLDSPGRNEQYV.

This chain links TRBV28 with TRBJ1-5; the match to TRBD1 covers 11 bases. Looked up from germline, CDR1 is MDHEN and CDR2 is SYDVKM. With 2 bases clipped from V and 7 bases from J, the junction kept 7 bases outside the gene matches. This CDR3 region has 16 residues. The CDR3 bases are TGTGCCAGCAGTTTACAAGGACAGGGGGCAGCACAGCCCCAGCATTTT. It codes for CASSLQGQGAAQPQHF.

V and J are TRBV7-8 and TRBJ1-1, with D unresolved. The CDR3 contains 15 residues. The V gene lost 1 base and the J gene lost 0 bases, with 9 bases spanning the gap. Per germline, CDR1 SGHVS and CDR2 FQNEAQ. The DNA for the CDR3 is TGTGCCAGCAGCTTAGGGGGAGCGATGAACACTGAAGCTTTCTTT. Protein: CASSLGGAMNTEAFF.

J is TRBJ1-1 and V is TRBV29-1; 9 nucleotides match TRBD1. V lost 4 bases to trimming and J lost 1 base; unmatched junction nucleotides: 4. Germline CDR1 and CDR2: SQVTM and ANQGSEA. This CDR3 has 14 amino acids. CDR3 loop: CSVALTGGNTEAFF. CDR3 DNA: TGCAGCGTTGCCTTGACAGGGGGGAACACTGAAGCTTTCTTT. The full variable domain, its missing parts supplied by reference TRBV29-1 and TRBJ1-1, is SAVISQKPSRDICQRGTSLTIQCQVDSQVTMMFWYRQQPGQSLTLIATANQGSEATYESGFVIDKFPISRPNLTFSTLTVSNMSPEDSSIYLCSVALTGGNTEAFFGQGTRLTVV.